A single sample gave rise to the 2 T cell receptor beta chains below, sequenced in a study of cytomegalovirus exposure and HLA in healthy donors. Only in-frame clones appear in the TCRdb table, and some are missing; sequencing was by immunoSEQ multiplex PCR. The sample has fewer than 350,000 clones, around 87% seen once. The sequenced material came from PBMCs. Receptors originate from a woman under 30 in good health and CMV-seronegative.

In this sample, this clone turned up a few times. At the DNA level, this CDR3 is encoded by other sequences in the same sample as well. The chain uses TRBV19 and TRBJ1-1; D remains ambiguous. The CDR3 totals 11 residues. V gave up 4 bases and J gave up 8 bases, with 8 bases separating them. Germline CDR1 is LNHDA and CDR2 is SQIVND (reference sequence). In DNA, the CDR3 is TGTGCCAGTAGTACACAGAGCGAAGCTTTCTTT. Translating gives CASSTQSEAFF.

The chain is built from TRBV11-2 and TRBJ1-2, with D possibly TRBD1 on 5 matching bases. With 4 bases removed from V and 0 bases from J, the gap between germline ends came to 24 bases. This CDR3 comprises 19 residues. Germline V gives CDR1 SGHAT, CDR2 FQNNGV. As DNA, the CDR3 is TGTGCCAGCAGCTCTTTACGAGGCAGGGCGGACCGAGCTAACTATGGCTACACCTTC. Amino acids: CASSSLRGRADRANYGYTF.